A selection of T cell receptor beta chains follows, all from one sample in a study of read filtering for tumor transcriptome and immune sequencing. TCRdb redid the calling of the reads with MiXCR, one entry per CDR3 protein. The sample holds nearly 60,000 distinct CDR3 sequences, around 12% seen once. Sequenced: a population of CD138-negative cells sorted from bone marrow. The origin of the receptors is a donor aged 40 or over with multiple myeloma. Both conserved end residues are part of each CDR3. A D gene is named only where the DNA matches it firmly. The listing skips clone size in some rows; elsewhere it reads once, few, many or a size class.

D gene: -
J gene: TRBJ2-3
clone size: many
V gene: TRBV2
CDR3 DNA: TGTGCCAGCAGGCATAGGGACAGCACAGATACGCAGTATTTT
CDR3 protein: CASRHRDSTDTQYF

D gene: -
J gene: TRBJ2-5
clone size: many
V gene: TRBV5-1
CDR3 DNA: TGCGCCAGCAGCTCAGGCCGGGCGGAAGAGACCCAGTACTTC
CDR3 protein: CASSSGRAEETQYF

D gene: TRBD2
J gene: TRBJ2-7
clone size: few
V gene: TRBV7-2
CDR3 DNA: TGTGCCAGCGGCTTAGTAATGAGCGGGACCCTCCAGGGCAACGAGCAGTACTTC
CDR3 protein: CASGLVMSGTLQGNEQYF

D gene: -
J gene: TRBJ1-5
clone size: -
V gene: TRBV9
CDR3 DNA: TGTGCCAGCGGCGTAGGCGGGACTAGAAATCAGCCCCAGCATTTT
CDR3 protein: CASGVGGTRNQPQHF

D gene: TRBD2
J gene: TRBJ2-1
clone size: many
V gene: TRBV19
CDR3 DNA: TGTGCCAGTAGTAACATAGCGGGGGGAAATCATGAGCAGTTCTTC
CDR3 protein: CASSNIAGGNHEQFF

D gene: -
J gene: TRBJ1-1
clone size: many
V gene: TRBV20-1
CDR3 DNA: TGCAGTGCTAGGACGGGTATCACTGAAGCTTTCTTT
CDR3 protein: CSARTGITEAFF

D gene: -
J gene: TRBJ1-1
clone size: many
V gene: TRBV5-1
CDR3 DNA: TGCGCCAGCAGCTTCGGTTTGGGCACTGAAGCTTTCTTT
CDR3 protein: CASSFGLGTEAFF

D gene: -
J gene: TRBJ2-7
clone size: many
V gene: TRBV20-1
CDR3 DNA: TGCAGTGCTATGTCCCGACAGTCAAGATCCTACGAGCAGTACTTC
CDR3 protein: CSAMSRQSRSYEQYF

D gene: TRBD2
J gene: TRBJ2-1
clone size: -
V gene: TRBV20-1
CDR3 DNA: TGCAGTGCTAGAGATCCGTCTAGCGGGGGCTCCTACAATGAGCAGTTCTTC
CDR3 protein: CSARDPSSGGSYNEQFF

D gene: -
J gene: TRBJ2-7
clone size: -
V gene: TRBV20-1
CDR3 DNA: TGCAGTGCCCGCAGGGGTGCCTACGAGCAGTACTTC
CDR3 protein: CSARRGAYEQYF

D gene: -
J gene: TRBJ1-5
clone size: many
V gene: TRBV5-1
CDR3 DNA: TGCGCCAGCAGTTTCCAGGGACCTTATAGCAATCAGCCCCAGCATTTT
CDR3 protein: CASSFQGPYSNQPQHF

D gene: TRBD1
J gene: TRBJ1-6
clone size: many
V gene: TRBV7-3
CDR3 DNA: TGTGCCAGCAGTCGACAGGGGGGCTCCCCCCTCCACTTT
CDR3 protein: CASSRQGGSPLHF

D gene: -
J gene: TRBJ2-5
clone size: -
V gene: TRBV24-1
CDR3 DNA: TGTGCCACCAGTGATTTCGACCAAGAGACCCAGTACTTC
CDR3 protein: CATSDFDQETQYF

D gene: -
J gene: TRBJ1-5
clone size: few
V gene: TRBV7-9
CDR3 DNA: TGTGCCAGCAGCCAGACAGTCAGCAATCAGCCCCAGCATTTT
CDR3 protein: CASSQTVSNQPQHF

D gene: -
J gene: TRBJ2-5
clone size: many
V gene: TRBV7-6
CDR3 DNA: TGTGCCAGCAGCTTAACGGGACTCTGGGGAGAGACCCAGTACTTC
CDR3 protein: CASSLTGLWGETQYF

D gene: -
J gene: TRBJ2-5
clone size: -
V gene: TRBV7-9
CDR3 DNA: TGTGCCACCTCAAGGAGCGCTCGTCAAGAGACCCAGTACTTC
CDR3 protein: CATSRSARQETQYF

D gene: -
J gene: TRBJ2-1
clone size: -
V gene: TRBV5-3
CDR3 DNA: TGTGCCGTCTACAATGAGCAGTTCTTC
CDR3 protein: CAVYNEQFF

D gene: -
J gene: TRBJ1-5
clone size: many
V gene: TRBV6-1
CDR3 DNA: TGTGCCAGCAGGAAAACCGGCCACAATCAGCCCCAGCATTTT
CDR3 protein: CASRKTGHNQPQHF

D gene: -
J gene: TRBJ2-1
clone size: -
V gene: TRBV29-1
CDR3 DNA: TGCAGCGTTGAGGCGCCGGGTTCCCGGACGAATGAGCAGTTCTTC
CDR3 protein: CSVEAPGSRTNEQFF

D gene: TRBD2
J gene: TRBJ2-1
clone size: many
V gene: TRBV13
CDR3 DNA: TGTGCCAGCAGCGCGGTAGCGGGGGGCTCCTACAATGAGCAGTTCTTC
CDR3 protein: CASSAVAGGSYNEQFF

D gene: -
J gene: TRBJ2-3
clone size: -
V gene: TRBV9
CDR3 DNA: -
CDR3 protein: CASSVVGVGTDTQYF

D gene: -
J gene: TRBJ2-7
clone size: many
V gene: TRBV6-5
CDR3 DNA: TGTGCCAGCAGTCAACCCGGACAGAGCTATTCCTACGAGCAGTACTTC
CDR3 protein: CASSQPGQSYSYEQYF

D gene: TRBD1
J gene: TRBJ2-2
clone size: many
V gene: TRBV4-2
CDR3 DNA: TGTGCCAGCAGCCAAACCGCTGGACAGGGTGGCGTCGGGGAGCTGTTTTTT
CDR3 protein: CASSQTAGQGGVGELFF

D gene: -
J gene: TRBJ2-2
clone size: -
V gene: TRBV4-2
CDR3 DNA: TGTGCCAGCAGCCCCAGAGGGGCGGGGACAGACACCGGGGAGCTGTTTTTT
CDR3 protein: CASSPRGAGTDTGELFF

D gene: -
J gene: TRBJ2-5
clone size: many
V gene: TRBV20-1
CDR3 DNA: TGCAGTGCCACCGGGGTAGCGGAAACCTACCAAGAGACCCAGTACTTC
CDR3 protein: CSATGVAETYQETQYF

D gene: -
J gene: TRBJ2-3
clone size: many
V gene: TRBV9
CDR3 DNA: TGTGCCAGCAGCGTAGTTGGGGTTAGCACAGATACGCAGTATTTT
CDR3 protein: CASSVVGVSTDTQYF

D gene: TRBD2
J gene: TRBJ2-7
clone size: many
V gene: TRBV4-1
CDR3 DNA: TGCGCCAGCAGCCAAGATCGGCCCCGGCGGGGGTTGAAGATAACAAACACCTACGAGCAGTACTTC
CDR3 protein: CASSQDRPRRGLKITNTYEQYF

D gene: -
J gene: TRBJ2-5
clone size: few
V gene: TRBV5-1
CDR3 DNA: TGCGCCAGCAGCTTGGGCAGGGAGCAAGAGACCCAGTACTTC
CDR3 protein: CASSLGREQETQYF

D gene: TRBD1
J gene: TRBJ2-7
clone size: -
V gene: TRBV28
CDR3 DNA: TGTGCCAGCAGTTCTCGACAGGGTAACGAGCAGTACTTC
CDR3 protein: CASSSRQGNEQYF

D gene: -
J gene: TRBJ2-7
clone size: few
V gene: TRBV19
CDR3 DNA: TGTGCCAGTAGTCCGGGACTGACCCAAAGCTCCTACGAGCAGTACTTC
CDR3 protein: CASSPGLTQSSYEQYF

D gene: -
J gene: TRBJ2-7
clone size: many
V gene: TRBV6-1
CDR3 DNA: TGTGCCAGCAGACTGGACGGCACGACCGAGCAGTACTTC
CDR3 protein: CASRLDGTTEQYF

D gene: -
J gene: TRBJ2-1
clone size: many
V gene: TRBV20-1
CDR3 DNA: TGCAGTGCTAGAATCCCAGACAATGAGCAGTTCTTC
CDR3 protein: CSARIPDNEQFF

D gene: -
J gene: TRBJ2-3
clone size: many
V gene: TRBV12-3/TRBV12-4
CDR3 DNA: TGTGCCAGCACCCAGGGAGACTATAGCACAGATACGCAGTATTTT
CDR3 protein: CASTQGDYSTDTQYF

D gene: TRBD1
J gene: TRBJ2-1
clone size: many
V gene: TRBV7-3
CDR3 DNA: TGTGCCAGCAGCGCCGACAGGGGGCTTTACAATGAGCAGTTCTTC
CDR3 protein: CASSADRGLYNEQFF